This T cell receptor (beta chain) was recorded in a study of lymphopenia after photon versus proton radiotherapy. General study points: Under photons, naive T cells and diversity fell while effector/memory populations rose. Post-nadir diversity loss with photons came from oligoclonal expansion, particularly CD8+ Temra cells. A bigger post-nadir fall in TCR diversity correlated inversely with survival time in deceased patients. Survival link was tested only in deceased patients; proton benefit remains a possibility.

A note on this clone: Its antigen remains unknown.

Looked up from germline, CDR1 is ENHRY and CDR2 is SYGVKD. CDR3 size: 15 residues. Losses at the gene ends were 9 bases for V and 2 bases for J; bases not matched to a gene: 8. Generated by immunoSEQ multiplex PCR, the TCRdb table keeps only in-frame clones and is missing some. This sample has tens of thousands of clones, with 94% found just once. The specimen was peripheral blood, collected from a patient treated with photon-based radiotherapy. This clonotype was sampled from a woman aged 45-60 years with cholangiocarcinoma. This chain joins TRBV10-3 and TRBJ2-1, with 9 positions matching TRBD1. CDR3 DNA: TGTGCCATACTGGGACAGGGAGGGCCCTACAATGAGCAGTTCTTC. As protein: CAILGQGGPYNEQFF.